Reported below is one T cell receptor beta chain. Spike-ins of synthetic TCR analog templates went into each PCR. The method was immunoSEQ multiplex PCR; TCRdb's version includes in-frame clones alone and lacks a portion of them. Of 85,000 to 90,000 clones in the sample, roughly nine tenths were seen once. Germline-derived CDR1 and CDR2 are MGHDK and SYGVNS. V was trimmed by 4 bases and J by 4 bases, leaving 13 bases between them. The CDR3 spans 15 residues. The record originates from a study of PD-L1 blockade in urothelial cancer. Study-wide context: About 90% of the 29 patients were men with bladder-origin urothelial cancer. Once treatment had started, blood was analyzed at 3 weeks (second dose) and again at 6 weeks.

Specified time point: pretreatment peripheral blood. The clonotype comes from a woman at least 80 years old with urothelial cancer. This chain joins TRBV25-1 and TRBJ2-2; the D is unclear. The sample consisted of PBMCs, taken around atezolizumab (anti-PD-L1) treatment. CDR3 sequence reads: CASSVLPPSTGELFF. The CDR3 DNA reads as TGTGCCAGCAGTGTGCTCCCGCCGAGCACCGGGGAGCTGTTTTTT.